This T cell receptor (beta chain) comes out of a study of blood T cell repertoires in COVID-19. Study context: COVID-19 samples from acute and convalescent phases originated in the United States, Italy and Spain.

Cohorts were determined from participant-reported clinical history. The germline V and J ends were trimmed by 4 bases and 0 bases, with 11 bases remaining between them. The germline V gene has CDR1 SGHRS and CDR2 YFSETQ. The CDR3 extends over 15 amino acids. Original processing methods: Estimates of nucleated cell counts were drawn from the amplification of reference gene primers. TCRdb's table, derived via immunoSEQ multiplex PCR, lists solely in-frame clones and lacks some. Clone size and the V and J calls come from that table; the DNA yielded D and trimming. Here the sample spans 200,000 to 250,000 clones, 65% to 85% being singletons.

J is TRBJ2-1 and V is TRBV5-1, with D perhaps TRBD2 (5 bases). Material for sequencing was PBMCs or T cells enriched from blood (not recorded which). The source of this sequence is a woman aged 60-75 years who had recovered from COVID-19. CDR3 sequence: CASSPLRASYNEQFF. The CDR3 bases are TGCGCCAGCAGCCCCCTGCGGGCCTCCTACAATGAGCAGTTCTTC.